This TCR beta chain was retrieved from a study of human T cells and chemical hapten exposure. Study details: 2% DPC was applied to around 2 cm by around 2 cm of upper inner arm skin for sensitization.

Germline V CDR1 and CDR2: KGHSH, LQKENI. The CDR3 has 15 residues. V was clipped by 4 bases and J by 6 bases, with 18 bases between them. TCRdb redid the calling of the RACE reads with MiXCR, one entry per CDR3 protein. This repertoire shows 80,000 to 95,000 distinct CDR3 sequences, roughly a tenth found once; its top ten account for around 4%. Time point: pre-sensitization, week 0. Treatment reported: therapeutic diphenylcyclopropenone sensitization with weekly scalp DPC. Donors were 18 to 70-year-old alopecia patients suitable for DPC. In its sample, this clonotype was seen a few times. The antigen remains undetermined. Findings and limits, study-wide: Donors had alopecia, so their immune response may differ from healthy people's.

The chain employs TRBV18 and TRBJ1-1; D is perhaps TRBD1 (6 bases). Sequencing used whole blood, obtained in connection with sensitization to the hapten diphenylcyclopropenone (DPC). The origin of this receptor is a woman aged 35 to 49 with alopecia areata. Some clones in this sample may be carry-over from other donors' samples. The chain's CDR3 is CASSLAGGGTAEAFF. The CDR3 DNA is TGTGCCAGCTCACTAGCGGGGGGGGGCACGGCTGAAGCTTTCTTT.